This T cell receptor beta chain came from a study of T cell clonotyping in hematopoietic cell transplantation. Study outcomes and limitations: Pathologically expanded recipient clonotypes increased progressively from day 30 to day 180 as diversity fell.

Time point defined: recipient sample about 28 days before transplant, after cytoreduction. Samples: about 28 days before transplant, then days 30, 100 and 180 after. The method was immunoSEQ multiplex PCR; TCRdb's version includes in-frame clones alone and lacks a portion of them. This table has 20,000 to 25,000 clones, roughly nine tenths appearing once. Between the trimmed V and J ends, which lost 2 bases and 2 bases, there was a span of 13 bases. The CDR3 runs 16 residues. CDR1 is LNHDA and CDR2 is SQIVND in the germline V gene (reference sequence). About this clone: Its antigen is unidentified.

This chain uses TRBV19 with TRBJ1-5; D may be TRBD1 (6 bases). This clonotype was obtained from a young man with biphenotypic leukemia. Some clones in this sample may be carry-over from other donors' samples. Sequencing used peripheral blood mononuclear cells, obtained before stem cell transplant. CDR3 DNA sequence: TGTGCCAGTAGTATATCACGACAGGAGGGCAATCAGCCCCAGCATTTT. Translation: CASSISRQEGNQPQHF. Complete variable domain (other parts from reference TRBV19 and TRBJ1-5): DGGITQSPKYLFRKEGQNVTLSCEQNLNHDAMYWYRQDPGQGLRLIYYSQIVNDFQKGDIAEGYSVSREKKESFPLTVTSAQKNPTAFYLCASSISRQEGNQPQHFGDGTRLSIL.